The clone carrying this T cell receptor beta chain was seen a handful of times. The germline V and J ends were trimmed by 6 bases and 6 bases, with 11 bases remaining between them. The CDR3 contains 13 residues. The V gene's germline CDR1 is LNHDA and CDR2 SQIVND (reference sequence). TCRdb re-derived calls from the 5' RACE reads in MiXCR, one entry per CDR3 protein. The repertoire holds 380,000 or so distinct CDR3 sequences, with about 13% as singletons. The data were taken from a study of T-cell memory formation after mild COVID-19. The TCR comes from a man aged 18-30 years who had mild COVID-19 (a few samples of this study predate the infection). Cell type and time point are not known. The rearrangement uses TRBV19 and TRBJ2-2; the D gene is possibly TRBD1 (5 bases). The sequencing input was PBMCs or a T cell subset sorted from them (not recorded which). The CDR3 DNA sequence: TGTGCCAGTAGGCCAGGGTACGCCGGGGAGCTGTTTTTT. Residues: CASRPGYAGELFF.